This T cell receptor (beta chain) was observed in a study of blood T cell repertoires in COVID-19. Overall study: Acute and convalescent COVID-19 specimens originated in the United States, Italy and Spain.

TCRdb's table, derived via immunoSEQ multiplex PCR, lists solely in-frame clones and lacks some. The sample records 97,000 or so clones, just under 85% being singletons. From germline, CDR1 is SGHVS and CDR2 FQNEAQ. CDR3 length equals 15 residues. With 5 bases removed from V and 0 bases from J, the gap between germline ends came to 11 bases. This receptor was obtained from a man between 65 and 79 years old with acute or convalescent COVID-19. Sequencing used peripheral blood. This chain links TRBV7-8 with TRBJ1-5; no definite D call. The CDR3 DNA sequence: TGTGCCAGCAGCCTACAGTCTTATAGCAATCAGCCCCAGCATTTT. This sequence encodes CASSLQSYSNQPQHF.